These T cell receptor beta chains were read from a single sample in a study of vaccination and CD4 T cells after COVID-19. Their specific antigens are unknown. TCRdb re-derived calls from the PCR reads in MiXCR, one entry per CDR3 protein. This table holds approximately 20,000 distinct CDR3 sequences, 45% to 50% found once. The specimen was CD4+ T cells from blood, cultured in vitro. The source is a human donor who had recovered from COVID-19. CDR3s include the opening cysteine and the closing phenylalanine or tryptophan. A D gene is named only where the DNA matches it firmly. The listing skips clone size in some rows; elsewhere it reads once, few, many or a size class.

j_gene: TRBJ1-5; d_gene: .; v_gene: TRBV20-1; abundance: few; CDR3nt: TGCAGTGCTAGAGATCGAACACCTGATCAGCCCCAGCATTTT; CDR3aa: CSARDRTPDQPQHF
j_gene: TRBJ2-3; d_gene: TRBD2; v_gene: TRBV20-1; abundance: .; CDR3nt: TGCAGTGCTAGAGTCCTGACTAGCGGGGCTGGCACAGATACGCAGTATTTT; CDR3aa: CSARVLTSGAGTDTQYF
j_gene: TRBJ2-3; d_gene: .; v_gene: TRBV10-3; abundance: .; CDR3nt: TGTGCCATCAGTGAGCAACCCTTAAGCACAGATACGCAGTATTTT; CDR3aa: CAISEQPLSTDTQYF
j_gene: TRBJ2-3; d_gene: TRBD2; v_gene: TRBV24-1; abundance: .; CDR3nt: TGTGCCACCAGTGATTTGCTACTAGCGGGAGGTACAGATACGCAGTATTTT; CDR3aa: CATSDLLLAGGTDTQYF
j_gene: TRBJ1-5; d_gene: TRBD1; v_gene: TRBV19; abundance: .; CDR3nt: TGTGCCAGTGGTGACAGGGGTAGCAATCAGCCCCAGCATTTT; CDR3aa: CASGDRGSNQPQHF
j_gene: TRBJ1-2; d_gene: .; v_gene: TRBV6-1; abundance: few; CDR3nt: TGTGCCAGCAGTGAATTAGGGGTCGCTGGCTACACCTTC; CDR3aa: CASSELGVAGYTF
j_gene: TRBJ2-7; d_gene: TRBD2; v_gene: TRBV6-1; abundance: .; CDR3nt: TGTGCCAGCAGCTCCGCTCCGGGACTAGCTGAGACCTACGAGCAGTACTTC; CDR3aa: CASSSAPGLAETYEQYF
j_gene: TRBJ2-3; d_gene: .; v_gene: TRBV9; abundance: .; CDR3nt: TGTGCCAGCAGCGTCCGGGCAAGCACAGATACGCAGTATTTT; CDR3aa: CASSVRASTDTQYF
j_gene: TRBJ1-2; d_gene: TRBD1; v_gene: TRBV6-5; abundance: few; CDR3nt: TGTGCCAGCAGCTACGGACAGGGAAGGGGCTACACCTTC; CDR3aa: CASSYGQGRGYTF
j_gene: TRBJ2-5; d_gene: .; v_gene: TRBV20-1; abundance: .; CDR3nt: TGCAGTGCAACCGGGACGAATGGGGAGACCCAGTACTTC; CDR3aa: CSATGTNGETQYF
j_gene: TRBJ2-4; d_gene: TRBD2; v_gene: TRBV7-2; abundance: few; CDR3nt: TGTGCCAGCAGCCCCGAGCGGGAGAGGAACATTCAGTACTTC; CDR3aa: CASSPERERNIQYF
j_gene: TRBJ2-1; d_gene: .; v_gene: TRBV6-1; abundance: few; CDR3nt: TGTGCCAGCAGCCTTGAGGTAGGGGACCGACACGGACAATGGGAGCAGTTCTTC; CDR3aa: CASSLEVGDRHGQWEQFF
j_gene: TRBJ1-2; d_gene: .; v_gene: TRBV20-1; abundance: few; CDR3nt: TGCAGTGCTAGAGATAATGGGGGTGGCTACACCTTC; CDR3aa: CSARDNGGGYTF
j_gene: TRBJ2-7; d_gene: .; v_gene: TRBV5-1; abundance: few; CDR3nt: TGCGCCAGCAGCTTCGTACCTTCGCTCGAGCAGTACTTC; CDR3aa: CASSFVPSLEQYF
j_gene: TRBJ2-1; d_gene: TRBD2; v_gene: TRBV20-1; abundance: .; CDR3nt: TGCAGTGCTTTCCCGTTGATAGCGGGAGGGCCATACAATGAGCAGTTCTTC; CDR3aa: CSAFPLIAGGPYNEQFF
j_gene: TRBJ2-7; d_gene: .; v_gene: TRBV6-5; abundance: .; CDR3nt: TGTGCCAGCAGTTTTCCGACAGCAATAGCCTACGAGCAGTACTTC; CDR3aa: CASSFPTAIAYEQYF
j_gene: TRBJ2-5; d_gene: .; v_gene: TRBV7-9; abundance: few; CDR3nt: TGTGCCAGCAGCCCCAGAAAGGAGACCCAGTACTTC; CDR3aa: CASSPRKETQYF
j_gene: TRBJ1-6; d_gene: TRBD1; v_gene: TRBV19; abundance: few; CDR3nt: TGTGCCAGTAGTATGACAGGGGACCATAATTCACCCCTCCACTTT; CDR3aa: CASSMTGDHNSPLHF
j_gene: TRBJ1-2; d_gene: .; v_gene: TRBV5-1; abundance: .; CDR3nt: .; CDR3aa: CASTNQTSMYLCASSPPPGNGYTF
j_gene: TRBJ2-5; d_gene: .; v_gene: TRBV30; abundance: .; CDR3nt: TGTGCCTTAACAGGGAGTTCAGAGACCCAGTACTTC; CDR3aa: CALTGSSETQYF
j_gene: TRBJ1-1; d_gene: TRBD1; v_gene: TRBV20-1; abundance: .; CDR3nt: TGCAGTTCGAGACCTCCGGGACAGGGGCAACGTTTCTTT; CDR3aa: CSSRPPGQGQRFF
j_gene: TRBJ2-1; d_gene: TRBD1; v_gene: TRBV20-1; abundance: once; CDR3nt: TGCAGTGCTAGAGATCTCGGACAGGGGTACAATGAGCAGTTCTTC; CDR3aa: CSARDLGQGYNEQFF
j_gene: TRBJ1-2; d_gene: TRBD1; v_gene: TRBV27; abundance: .; CDR3nt: TGTGCCAGCAGTTTTAGTCAGGGGGCAAGGGGCTACACCTTC; CDR3aa: CASSFSQGARGYTF
j_gene: TRBJ1-2; d_gene: TRBD1; v_gene: TRBV2; abundance: once; CDR3nt: TGTGCCAGCAGACTTTCGGGACAGGGGAACTATGGCTACACCTTC; CDR3aa: CASRLSGQGNYGYTF
j_gene: TRBJ1-6; d_gene: .; v_gene: TRBV20-1; abundance: .; CDR3nt: TGCAGTGTCCAGACGGTAGCGGGCAATTCACCCCTCCACTTT; CDR3aa: CSVQTVAGNSPLHF
j_gene: TRBJ1-1; d_gene: .; v_gene: TRBV11-2; abundance: .; CDR3nt: TGTGCCAGCAGGGTTACAGCAAACACTGAAGCTTTCTTT; CDR3aa: CASRVTANTEAFF
j_gene: TRBJ1-2; d_gene: .; v_gene: TRBV7-3; abundance: .; CDR3nt: TGTGCCAGCAGTGAAACGGGCGGAGAGGGGGGCTACACCTTC; CDR3aa: CASSETGGEGGYTF
j_gene: TRBJ1-6; d_gene: TRBD1; v_gene: TRBV20-1; abundance: few; CDR3nt: TGCAGTGCCGGGGGGACAGTAGATAATTCACCCCTCCACTTT; CDR3aa: CSAGGTVDNSPLHF
j_gene: TRBJ2-1; d_gene: .; v_gene: TRBV7-9; abundance: .; CDR3nt: TGTGCCAGCAGCTTGAGGGGTGGCGGATCCTACAATGAGCAGTTCTTC; CDR3aa: CASSLRGGGSYNEQFF
j_gene: TRBJ1-2; d_gene: .; v_gene: TRBV29-1; abundance: .; CDR3nt: TGCAGCGTTGAAGGGAACTATGGCTACACCTTC; CDR3aa: CSVEGNYGYTF
j_gene: TRBJ2-5; d_gene: .; v_gene: TRBV2; abundance: few; CDR3nt: TGTGCCAGCAGTGAGCGTGGGGGGCGGGAGACCCAGTACTTC; CDR3aa: CASSERGGRETQYF
j_gene: TRBJ2-4; d_gene: TRBD1; v_gene: TRBV20-1; abundance: .; CDR3nt: TGCAGTGCCAAACCGACAGGGGGCTGGAACATTCAGTACTTC; CDR3aa: CSAKPTGGWNIQYF
j_gene: TRBJ2-2; d_gene: .; v_gene: TRBV19; abundance: .; CDR3nt: TGTGCCAGTAGTATAGTTGGGGGGACGGCGAACACCGGGGAGCTGTTTTTT; CDR3aa: CASSIVGGTANTGELFF
j_gene: TRBJ1-1; d_gene: .; v_gene: TRBV12-3/TRBV12-4; abundance: few; CDR3nt: TGTGCCAGCAGCTTTGGGATAAGTAACACTGAAGCTTTCTTT; CDR3aa: CASSFGISNTEAFF
j_gene: TRBJ2-7; d_gene: TRBD2; v_gene: TRBV12-3/TRBV12-4; abundance: .; CDR3nt: TGTGCCAGCAGATCTAGCGGGAGGCTAAAGGAGCAGTACTTC; CDR3aa: CASRSSGRLKEQYF
j_gene: TRBJ2-1; d_gene: .; v_gene: TRBV5-4; abundance: medium-sized; CDR3nt: TGTGCCAGCAGCCCGATACCGGCAGCGGCAAGTGGGATCAATGAGCAGTTCTTC; CDR3aa: CASSPIPAAASGINEQFF
j_gene: TRBJ1-2; d_gene: TRBD1; v_gene: TRBV12-3/TRBV12-4; abundance: .; CDR3nt: TGTGCCAGCAGGACAGGGATTGACTATGGCTACACCTTC; CDR3aa: CASRTGIDYGYTF
j_gene: TRBJ2-2; d_gene: TRBD2; v_gene: TRBV2; abundance: few; CDR3nt: TGTGCCAGCAGGCGGACTAGCGGGAACACCGGGGAGCTGTTTTTT; CDR3aa: CASRRTSGNTGELFF
j_gene: TRBJ1-2; d_gene: .; v_gene: TRBV7-8; abundance: few; CDR3nt: TGTGCCAGCAGCTTAGGGGGTATGGCGTGGGGCTACACCTTC; CDR3aa: CASSLGGMAWGYTF
j_gene: TRBJ1-2; d_gene: .; v_gene: TRBV28; abundance: .; CDR3nt: TGTGCCAGCAGTTTAGCCCGGACAGACCTTAACTATGGCTACACCTTC; CDR3aa: CASSLARTDLNYGYTF
j_gene: TRBJ2-1; d_gene: .; v_gene: TRBV6-5; abundance: few; CDR3nt: TGTGCCAGCAGTTCCCAATTGGTGCAGTTCTTC; CDR3aa: CASSSQLVQFF
j_gene: TRBJ2-5; d_gene: .; v_gene: TRBV6-1; abundance: .; CDR3nt: TGTGCCAACAGCCACCGCCAGGGAGAGACCCAGTACTTC; CDR3aa: CANSHRQGETQYF
j_gene: TRBJ2-5; d_gene: TRBD1; v_gene: TRBV5-1; abundance: .; CDR3nt: TGCGCCAGCAGCCCATGGGGGACAGGGGGCCAAGAGATCCAGTACTTC; CDR3aa: CASSPWGTGGQEIQYF
j_gene: TRBJ1-5; d_gene: .; v_gene: TRBV25-1; abundance: .; CDR3nt: TGTGCCAGCAGTGAACCAGTGGGGGAGAATCAGCCCCAGCATTTT; CDR3aa: CASSEPVGENQPQHF